Detailed here is one TCR beta chain. The sample is drawn from a study of blood T cell repertoires in COVID-19. This CDR3 region has 16 residues. Germline values: CDR1 SGHAT, CDR2 FQNNGV. V lost 3 bases, J lost 4 bases, and 18 bases lay in between. Generated by immunoSEQ multiplex PCR, the TCRdb table keeps only in-frame clones and is missing some. The sample carries about 98,000 clones, around 90% recorded once. The chain joins TRBV11-2 to TRBJ2-5; D is possibly TRBD1 (6 bases). The TCR comes from a woman between 50 and 59 years old with COVID-19, enrolled during active disease. Sequences were obtained from peripheral blood. As DNA, the CDR3 is TGTGCCAGCAGCTTCGTTTCGAGAGGCAGGGGAGAGACCCAGTACTTC. Its protein product is CASSFVSRGRGETQYF.